These T cell receptor beta chains were read from a single sample in a study of identical twins. One entry per CDR3 protein, called by TCRdb with MiXCR from the 5' RACE reads. This table has just under 650,000 distinct CDR3 sequences, under 8.5% appearing once. Separately, the same data were catalogued under a study of yellow fever vaccine responses in identical twins.

Sequencing was done on a sample of PBMCs. Source of these receptors: a woman under 30 in good health. CDR3s include the opening cysteine and the closing phenylalanine or tryptophan. The order of the fields is V gene, D gene, clone size, J gene, CDR3 DNA, CDR3 protein. The D gene is left open where the match is weak. The size entry is marked missing in some rows and otherwise reads once, few, many or a size class.

TRBV20-1	NA	NA	TRBJ2-7	TGCAGTGCTAGTGGTGGGACGACCTACGAGCAGTACTTC	CSASGGTTYEQYF
TRBV5-1	NA	many	TRBJ2-3	TGCGCCAGCAGCCCGCCGGTCACAGATACGCAGTATTTT	CASSPPVTDTQYF
TRBV29-1	TRBD2	NA	TRBJ2-5	TGCAGTGCCAAGGGCGGGGGGGTCCAAGAGACCCAGTACTTC	CSAKGGGVQETQYF
TRBV12-3/TRBV12-4	NA	NA	TRBJ1-1	TGTGCCAGCAATACAGGGATTTTGAACACTGAAGCTTTCTTT	CASNTGILNTEAFF
TRBV7-9	NA	few	TRBJ1-1	TGTGCCAGCAGCACAGAGTGGGGCAGGGAGAACACTGAAGCTTTCTTT	CASSTEWGRENTEAFF
TRBV18	TRBD1	few	TRBJ1-1	TGTGCCAGCTCAGAGGGACAGGGGGGTATCACTGAAGCTTTCTTT	CASSEGQGGITEAFF
TRBV11-3	NA	NA	TRBJ2-2	TGTGCCAGCAGCCCGACAAGAAACACCGGGGAGCTGTTTTTT	CASSPTRNTGELFF
TRBV5-1	TRBD2	many	TRBJ2-5	TGCGCCAGCAGCTTGTCCCTAGCGGGAGGATCCCAAGAGACCCAGTACTTC	CASSLSLAGGSQETQYF
TRBV7-9	NA	NA	TRBJ1-6	TGTGCCAGCAGCTCACAGGAAGGGGGTTCACCCCTCCACTTT	CASSSQEGGSPLHF
TRBV6-5	NA	few	TRBJ2-7	TGTGCCAGCAGTTACAGGGAGAGATACGAGCAGTACTTC	CASSYRERYEQYF
TRBV7-9	NA	NA	TRBJ1-1	TGTGCCAGCAGCTTAGTAGGGGTTTTTGACACTGAAGCTTTCTTT	CASSLVGVFDTEAFF
TRBV20-1	TRBD1	many	TRBJ2-5	TGCAGTGTCGAAAGACAGGGTCGGGAGACCCAGTACTTC	CSVERQGRETQYF
TRBV20-1	NA	few	TRBJ1-3	TGCAGTGCGGAGTGGGTGCAACCGGGCACCATATATTTT	CSAEWVQPGTIYF
TRBV7-2	TRBD2	NA	TRBJ2-1	TGTGCCAGCAGCTTAAGTGCTAGCGGGGGTTACAATGAGCAGTTCTTC	CASSLSASGGYNEQFF
TRBV20-1	NA	few	TRBJ2-5	TGCAGTGCCCCCCGGCAGGGTGTTAAAGAGACCCAGTACTTC	CSAPRQGVKETQYF
TRBV12-3/TRBV12-4	NA	many	TRBJ2-1	TGTGCCAGCAGTGAAATGGGGAGTAAGCACAATGAGCAGTTCTTC	CASSEMGSKHNEQFF
TRBV7-2	TRBD1	NA	TRBJ2-3	TGTGCCAGCAGTCGGCACCGGGACAGACCCACAGATACGCAGTATTTT	CASSRHRDRPTDTQYF
TRBV29-1	TRBD1	many	TRBJ2-1	TGCAGCGTTGACCTCCGGGACAGGGGCTCCTACAATGAGCAGTTCTTC	CSVDLRDRGSYNEQFF
TRBV10-3	TRBD2	few	TRBJ2-2	TGTGCCATCAGTGAGTCGCGACTAGCGGGAGGGTCGGACACCGGGGAGCTGTTTTTT	CAISESRLAGGSDTGELFF
TRBV6-5	NA	many	TRBJ2-7	TGTGCCAGCAGTTACGGTATCGGCACGTCCTACGAGCAGTACTTC	CASSYGIGTSYEQYF
TRBV20-1	NA	many	TRBJ2-7	TGCAGTGCTAGAGATGGAACAGCTCCCTACGAGCAGTACTTC	CSARDGTAPYEQYF
TRBV5-1	NA	many	TRBJ2-6	TGCGCCAGCAGCTTGAGGGCCACATCTGGGGCCAACGTCCTGACTTTC	CASSLRATSGANVLTF
TRBV20-1	NA	NA	TRBJ2-7	TGCAGTGCTAGCTCTACAGGGTTCGACGAGCAGTACTTC	CSASSTGFDEQYF
TRBV9	NA	few	TRBJ2-3	TGTGCCAGCAGCGTATGGGGAATAGATACAGATACGCAGTATTTT	CASSVWGIDTDTQYF
TRBV5-1	NA	NA	TRBJ2-3	TGCGCCAGCAGCTTGGGACCGGGAGCGGACACAGATACGCAGTATTTT	CASSLGPGADTDTQYF
TRBV28	TRBD2	few	TRBJ2-3	TGTGCCAGCCATCGCGCGGGAGGGCCAGGAGATACGCAGTATTTT	CASHRAGGPGDTQYF
TRBV11-2	NA	many	TRBJ1-3	TGTGCCAGCAGCTTTGTTCAGGGATCTGGAAACACCATATATTTT	CASSFVQGSGNTIYF
TRBV7-2	TRBD2	few	TRBJ2-3	TGTGCCAGCAGCTTAGAGCGGGGGGGGGCAGATACGCAGTATTTT	CASSLERGGADTQYF
TRBV14	TRBD1	NA	TRBJ2-1	TGTGCCAGCAGCCAACGTGGTGGGACAGGGGGCGCTCGGGGCCTAGCGCCCTCCTACAATGAGCAGTTCTTC	CASSQRGGTGGARGLAPSYNEQFF
TRBV13	TRBD2	NA	TRBJ2-1	TGTGCCAGCAGCCTCGGGACTAGCGGGAGGGGTGAGCAGTTCTTC	CASSLGTSGRGEQFF
TRBV27	NA	few	TRBJ2-5	TGTGCCAGCAGACCTTCTAGCATAGAGACCCAGTACTTC	CASRPSSIETQYF
TRBV12-3/TRBV12-4	NA	NA	TRBJ2-3	TGTGCCAGCAGTTCGTTTCCACCCCACGCAGATACGCAGTATTTT	CASSSFPPHADTQYF
TRBV20-1	NA	few	TRBJ2-7	TGCAGTGCTGGCGAGGCGGGGATCTCCTACGAGCAGTACTTC	CSAGEAGISYEQYF
TRBV15	NA	few	TRBJ1-1	TGTGCCACCAGCAGAGATCCAGGGGACGGTTGCGCTTTCTTT	CATSRDPGDGCAFF
TRBV5-6	NA	NA	TRBJ2-5	TGTGCCAGCAGCCCATTCCGGGACCTAACCGGGTGGGAGACCCAGTACTTC	CASSPFRDLTGWETQYF
TRBV11-2	NA	NA	TRBJ2-3	TGTGCCAGCAGCTTGAAGGGCGGAGGCACAGATACGCAGTATTTT	CASSLKGGGTDTQYF
TRBV2	NA	NA	TRBJ1-2	TGTGCCAGCAGTGAAGCGCTTCTGGTGGGGGCTGGCTATGGCTACACCTTC	CASSEALLVGAGYGYTF
TRBV9	TRBD2	many	TRBJ2-3	TGTGCCAGCAGCGTTTGGAGGGAGGGCCCTGTAGATACGCAGTATTTT	CASSVWREGPVDTQYF
TRBV4-2	NA	NA	TRBJ2-2	TGTGCCAGCGGGGAGAGCACCGGGGAGCTGTTTTTT	CASGESTGELFF
TRBV7-8	TRBD1	many	TRBJ1-1	TGTGCCTCCACACAGGGGAGATTGAACACTGAAGCTTTCTTT	CASTQGRLNTEAFF
TRBV3-1	NA	NA	TRBJ2-6	TGTGCCAGCACCAAGCGGCCCTCTGGGACAAAGGTCCTGACTTTC	CASTKRPSGTKVLTF
TRBV4-2	NA	many	TRBJ2-1	TGTGCCAGCAGCCTAAAAGGTCGTTTGGGTCAGGAGGTAGGAGAGCAGTTCTTC	CASSLKGRLGQEVGEQFF
TRBV12-3/TRBV12-4	NA	NA	TRBJ2-5	TGTGCCAGCAGCTTAGGGGCGGGGGCGATTCAAGAGACCCAGTACTTC	CASSLGAGAIQETQYF
TRBV20-1	NA	NA	TRBJ2-1	TGCAGTGCTAGAGTGAAGCGCAACAATGAGCAGTTCTTC	CSARVKRNNEQFF
TRBV9	NA	many	TRBJ2-3	TGTGCCAGCAGCGCCCAGGGCGTAACAGATACGCAGTATTTT	CASSAQGVTDTQYF
TRBV19	NA	few	TRBJ1-2	TGTGCCAGTAGCCCTCTTACCGGGACAACGAACTATGGCTACACCTTC	CASSPLTGTTNYGYTF
TRBV6-1	NA	few	TRBJ1-1	TGTGCCAGCACCCAGGGGATGAACACTGAAGCTTTCTTT	CASTQGMNTEAFF
TRBV20-1	NA	few	TRBJ2-7	TGCAGTGCTAGAGCGACGGAATCCTACGAGCAGTACTTC	CSARATESYEQYF
TRBV10-2	NA	NA	TRBJ2-7	TGCGCCAGCAGTCAACAGCCCTACGAGCAGTACTTC	CASSQQPYEQYF
TRBV7-3	TRBD2	NA	TRBJ2-2	TGTGCCAGCAGCTTAGGCGGGAGTTCTTCCGGGGAGCTGTTTTTT	CASSLGGSSSGELFF
TRBV11-2	TRBD1	few	TRBJ2-3	TGTGCCAGCAGCCAATCCGGGACAGGGGGCATAAGAGATACGCAGTATTTT	CASSQSGTGGIRDTQYF
TRBV12-3/TRBV12-4	TRBD1	NA	TRBJ2-1	TGTGCCAGCAGTTTAGCCCCCGGACAGGGAAAGGGTTACAATGAGCAGTTCTTC	CASSLAPGQGKGYNEQFF
TRBV3-1	NA	many	TRBJ1-5	TGTGCCAGCAGCCAAGATTACGTAAACCAGCCCCAGCATTTT	CASSQDYVNQPQHF